This T cell receptor (beta chain) originates from a study of Graves' ophthalmopathy and Graves' hyperthyroidism. Amplified TCR beta CDR3 regions were obtained using RNA transcripts as template. RT-PCR was first run with HTBI primers, then multiplex PCR in a second round. TCRdb redid the calling of the multiplex PCR reads with MiXCR, one entry per CDR3 protein. The repertoire consists of almost 750,000 distinct CDR3 sequences, with roughly 41% occurring once and the leading ten covering 40% to 55%. This CDR3 contains 17 residues. Germline lookup yields CDR1 SNHLY and CDR2 FYNNEI. Trimming stripped 5 bases from V and 1 base from J, with 21 bases between. The diagnostic workup employed clinical symptoms, serum thyroxine, TRAb, thyroid ultrasound and orbital computed tomography. PBMCs stemmed from around 10 ml of fresh peripheral blood.

V is TRBV2 and J is TRBJ2-7; the D gene is possibly TRBD1 (6 bases). The sample was peripheral blood. The source of this sequence is an adult man with Graves' ophthalmopathy. The CDR3 coding sequence is TGTGCCAGCAGTTCAAGTGGCAGGGGCAGAAATTCCTACGAGCAGTACTTC. Amino acid sequence: CASSSSGRGRNSYEQYF. Looking up the rest from reference TRBV2 and TRBJ2-7 gives the full variable domain: EPEVTQTPSHQVTQMGQEVILRCVPISNHLYFYWYRQILGQKVEFLVSFYNNEISEKSEIFDDQFSVERPDGSNFTLKIRSTKLEDSAMYFCASSSSGRGRNSYEQYFGPGTRLTVT.